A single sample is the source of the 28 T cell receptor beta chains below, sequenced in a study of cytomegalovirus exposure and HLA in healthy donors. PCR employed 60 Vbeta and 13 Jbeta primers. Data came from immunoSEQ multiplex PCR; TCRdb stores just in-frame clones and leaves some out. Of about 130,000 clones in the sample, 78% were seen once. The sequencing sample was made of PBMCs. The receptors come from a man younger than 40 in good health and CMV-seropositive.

Here the CDR3 reads CSVVEQIAKNIQYF. CDR3 bases: TGCAGCGTTGTAGAACAGATAGCCAAAAACATTCAGTACTTC. The chain recombines TRBV29-1 with TRBJ2-4; D gene uncertain. The V gene lost 4 bases and the J gene lost 0 bases, with 10 bases spanning the gap. Germline loops: CDR1 SQVTM, CDR2 ANQGSEA. The CDR3 sequence is 14 residues long.

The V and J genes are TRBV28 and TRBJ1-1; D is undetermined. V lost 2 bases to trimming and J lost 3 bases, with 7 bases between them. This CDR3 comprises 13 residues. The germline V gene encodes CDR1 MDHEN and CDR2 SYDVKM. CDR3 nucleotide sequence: TGTGCCAGCAGTTTAATCGGGTACACTGAAGCTTTCTTT. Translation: CASSLIGYTEAFF. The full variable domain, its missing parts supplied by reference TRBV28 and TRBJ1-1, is DVKVTQSSRYLVKRTGEKVFLECVQDMDHENMFWYRQDPGLGLRLIYFSYDVKMKEKGDIPEGYSVSREKKERFSLILESASTNQTSMYLCASSLIGYTEAFFGQGTRLTVV.

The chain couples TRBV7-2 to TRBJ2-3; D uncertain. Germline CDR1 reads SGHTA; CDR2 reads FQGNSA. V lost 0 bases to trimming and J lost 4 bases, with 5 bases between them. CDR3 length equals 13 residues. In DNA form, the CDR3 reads TGTGCCAGCAGCTTAGCTCCGGCAGATACGCAGTATTTT. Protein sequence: CASSLAPADTQYF. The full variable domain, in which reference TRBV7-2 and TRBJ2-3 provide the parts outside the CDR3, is GAGVSQSPSNKVTEKGKDVELRCDPISGHTALYWYRQSLGQGLEFLIYFQGNSAPDKSGLPSDRFSAERTGGSVSTLTIQRTQQEDSAVYLCASSLAPADTQYFGPGTRLTVL.

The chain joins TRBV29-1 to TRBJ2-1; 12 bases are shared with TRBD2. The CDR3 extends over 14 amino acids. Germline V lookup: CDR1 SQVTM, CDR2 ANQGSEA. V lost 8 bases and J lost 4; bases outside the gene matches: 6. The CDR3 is CSSPLAGGYNEQFF. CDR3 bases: TGCAGCTCCCCCCTAGCGGGAGGGTACAATGAGCAGTTCTTC.

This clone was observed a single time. This CDR3 is CASSPMGEGEQFF. For the CDR3, the DNA is TGTGCCAGCAGCCCCATGGGAGAGGGTGAGCAGTTCTTC. The chain combines TRBV5-4 with TRBJ2-1, with D perhaps TRBD2 (5 bases). V was clipped by 4 bases and J by 9 bases, with 14 bases between them. The CDR3 totals 13 residues. Germline-derived CDR1 and CDR2 are SGHNT and YYREEE (reference sequence).

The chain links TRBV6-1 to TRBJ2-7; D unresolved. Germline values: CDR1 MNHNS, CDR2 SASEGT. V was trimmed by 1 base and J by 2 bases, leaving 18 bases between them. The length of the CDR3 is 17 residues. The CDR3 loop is CASSEGGWLGPTYEQYF. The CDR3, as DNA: TGTGCCAGCAGTGAAGGTGGGTGGTTGGGCCCCACCTACGAGCAGTACTTC.

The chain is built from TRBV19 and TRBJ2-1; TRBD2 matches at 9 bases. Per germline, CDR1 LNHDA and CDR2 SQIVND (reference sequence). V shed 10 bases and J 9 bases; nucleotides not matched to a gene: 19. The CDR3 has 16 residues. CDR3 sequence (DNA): TGTGCCACCCACGGGGGCGGGAGGGCGACTTTAGGTGAGCAGTTCTTC. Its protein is CATHGGGRATLGEQFF.

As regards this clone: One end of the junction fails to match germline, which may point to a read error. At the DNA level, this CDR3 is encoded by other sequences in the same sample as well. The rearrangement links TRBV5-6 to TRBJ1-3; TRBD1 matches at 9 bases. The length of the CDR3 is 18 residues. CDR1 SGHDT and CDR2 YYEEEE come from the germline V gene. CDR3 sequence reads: CASRATERGQGGRNTIYF. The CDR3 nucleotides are TGTGCCAGCCGAGCAACAGAGAGGGGACAGGGCGGTCGGAACACCATATACTTT.

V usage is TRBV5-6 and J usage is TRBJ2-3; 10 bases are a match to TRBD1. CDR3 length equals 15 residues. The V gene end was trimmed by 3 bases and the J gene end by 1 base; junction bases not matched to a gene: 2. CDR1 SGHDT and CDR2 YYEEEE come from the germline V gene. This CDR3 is CASSWDRGGTDTQYF. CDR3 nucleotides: TGTGCCAGCAGCTGGGACAGGGGCGGCACAGATACGCAGTATTTT.

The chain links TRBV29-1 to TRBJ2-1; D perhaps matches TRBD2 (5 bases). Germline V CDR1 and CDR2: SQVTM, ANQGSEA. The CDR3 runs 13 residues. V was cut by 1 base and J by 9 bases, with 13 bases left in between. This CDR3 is CSVEGGSMAEQFF. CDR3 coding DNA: TGCAGCGTTGAAGGTGGGAGTATGGCTGAGCAGTTCTTC.

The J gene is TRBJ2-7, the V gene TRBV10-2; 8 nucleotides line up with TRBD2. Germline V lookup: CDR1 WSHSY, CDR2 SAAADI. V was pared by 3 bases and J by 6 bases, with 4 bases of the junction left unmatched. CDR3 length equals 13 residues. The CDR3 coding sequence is TGCGCCAGCAGTGATCCGGGAGGGGGCGAGCAGTACTTC. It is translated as CASSDPGGGEQYF.

CDR3 region: CASSVSGSSYEQYF. The DNA of the CDR3 is TGTGCCAGTAGTGTTAGCGGGAGTTCTTACGAGCAGTACTTC. The rearrangement links TRBV19 to TRBJ2-7; 9 nucleotides agree with TRBD2. The CDR3 covers 14 residues. Per the germline V gene, CDR1 is LNHDA and CDR2 is SQIVND (reference sequence). Trimming removed 5 bases from V and 4 bases from J; junction bases left unmatched: 6.

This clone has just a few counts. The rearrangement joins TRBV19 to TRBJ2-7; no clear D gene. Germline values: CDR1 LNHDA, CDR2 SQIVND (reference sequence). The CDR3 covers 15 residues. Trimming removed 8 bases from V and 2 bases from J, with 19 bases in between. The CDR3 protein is CASSRRSENPYEQYF. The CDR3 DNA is TGTGCCAGTTCACGAAGGAGCGAAAACCCCTACGAGCAGTACTTC. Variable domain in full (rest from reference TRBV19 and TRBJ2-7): DGGITQSPKYLFRKEGQNVTLSCEQNLNHDAMYWYRQDPGQGLRLIYYSQIVNDFQKGDIAEGYSVSREKKESFPLTVTSAQKNPTAFYLCASSRRSENPYEQYFGPGTRLTVT.

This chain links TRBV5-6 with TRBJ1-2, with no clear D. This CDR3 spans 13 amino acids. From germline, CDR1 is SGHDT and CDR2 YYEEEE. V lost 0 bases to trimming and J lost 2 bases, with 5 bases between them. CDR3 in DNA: TGTGCCAGCAGCTTGGGGAGGAACTATGGCTACACCTTC. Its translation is CASSLGRNYGYTF.

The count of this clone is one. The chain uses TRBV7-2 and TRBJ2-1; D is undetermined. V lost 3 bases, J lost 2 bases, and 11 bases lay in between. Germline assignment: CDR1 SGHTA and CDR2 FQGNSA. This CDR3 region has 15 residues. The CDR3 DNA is TGTGCCAGCAGCTTTCCTCAGATACCCTACAATGAGCAGTTCTTC. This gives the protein CASSFPQIPYNEQFF.

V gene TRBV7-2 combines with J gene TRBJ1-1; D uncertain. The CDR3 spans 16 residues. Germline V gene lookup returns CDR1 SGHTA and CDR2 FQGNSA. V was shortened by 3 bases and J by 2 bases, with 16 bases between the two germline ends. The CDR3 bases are TGTGCCAGCAGCTTGTCAGGACGGAGGTTTAACACTGAAGCTTTCTTT. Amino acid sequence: CASSLSGRRFNTEAFF.

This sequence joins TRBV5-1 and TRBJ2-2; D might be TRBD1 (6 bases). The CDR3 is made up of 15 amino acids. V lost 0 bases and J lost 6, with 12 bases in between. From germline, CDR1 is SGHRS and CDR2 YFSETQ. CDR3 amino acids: CASSLVLAGAGELFF. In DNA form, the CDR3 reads TGCGCCAGCAGCTTGGTGCTAGCAGGGGCCGGGGAGCTGTTTTTT.

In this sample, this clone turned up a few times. CDR3 region: CASSPSGRASIGDTEAFF. Written as DNA, the CDR3 is TGTGCCAGCTCTCCCAGTGGCAGGGCGAGTATAGGGGACACTGAAGCTTTCTTT. The genes are TRBV18 and TRBJ1-1, with D perhaps TRBD1 (5 bases). Germline V gene lookup returns CDR1 KGHSH and CDR2 LQKENI. Trimming removed 6 bases from V and 3 bases from J, with 26 bases in between. This CDR3 is 18 amino acids long.

The CDR3: CVGRTANYGYTF. The CDR3 DNA reads as TGTGTGGGGCGCACAGCTAACTATGGCTACACCTTC. The V and J genes are TRBV30 and TRBJ1-2; tentative D call: TRBD1 (5 bases). The CDR3 sequence is 12 residues long. CDR1 is GTSNPN, CDR2 SVGIG, per germline (reference sequence).

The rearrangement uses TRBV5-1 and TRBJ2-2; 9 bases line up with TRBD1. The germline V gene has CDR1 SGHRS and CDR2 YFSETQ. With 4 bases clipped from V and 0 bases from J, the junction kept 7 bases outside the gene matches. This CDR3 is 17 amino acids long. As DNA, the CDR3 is TGCGCCAGCAGCCCCCTCGGGGACAGGGCGAACACCGGGGAGCTGTTTTTT. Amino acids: CASSPLGDRANTGELFF.

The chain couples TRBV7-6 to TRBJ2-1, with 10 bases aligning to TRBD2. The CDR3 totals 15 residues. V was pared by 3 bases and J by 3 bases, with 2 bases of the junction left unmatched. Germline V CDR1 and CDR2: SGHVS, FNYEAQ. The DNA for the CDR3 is TGTGCCAGCAGCTTCGGACTAGCGGACTACAATGAGCAGTTCTTC. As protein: CASSFGLADYNEQFF.

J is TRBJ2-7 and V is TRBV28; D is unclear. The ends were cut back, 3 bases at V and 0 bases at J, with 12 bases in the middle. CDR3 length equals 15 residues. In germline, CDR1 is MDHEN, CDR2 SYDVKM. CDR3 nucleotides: TGTGCCAGCAGTTTGGTGCGTTACCCCTCCTACGAGCAGTACTTC. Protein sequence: CASSLVRYPSYEQYF. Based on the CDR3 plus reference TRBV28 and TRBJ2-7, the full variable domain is DVKVTQSSRYLVKRTGEKVFLECVQDMDHENMFWYRQDPGLGLRLIYFSYDVKMKEKGDIPEGYSVSREKKERFSLILESASTNQTSMYLCASSLVRYPSYEQYFGPGTRLTVT.

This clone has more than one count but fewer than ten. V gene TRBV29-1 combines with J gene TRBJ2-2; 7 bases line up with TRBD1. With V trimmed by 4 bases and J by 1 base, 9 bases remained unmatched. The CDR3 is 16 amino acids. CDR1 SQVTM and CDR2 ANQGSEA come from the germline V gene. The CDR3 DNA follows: TGCAGCGTTGCGTCCGGGGACAGTCAGAACACCGGGGAGCTGTTTTTT. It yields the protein CSVASGDSQNTGELFF.

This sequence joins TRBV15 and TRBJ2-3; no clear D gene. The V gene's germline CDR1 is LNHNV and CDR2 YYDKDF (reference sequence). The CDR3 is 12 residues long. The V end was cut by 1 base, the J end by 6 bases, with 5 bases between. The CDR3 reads CATSRAGDTQYF. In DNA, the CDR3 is TGTGCCACCAGCAGAGCCGGGGATACGCAGTATTTT. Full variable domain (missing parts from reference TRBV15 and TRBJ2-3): DAMVIQNPRYQVTQFGKPVTLSCSQTLNHNVMYWYQQKSSQAPKLLFHYYDKDFNNEADTPDNFQSRRPNTSFCFLDIRSPGLGDTAMYLCATSRAGDTQYFGPGTRLTVL.

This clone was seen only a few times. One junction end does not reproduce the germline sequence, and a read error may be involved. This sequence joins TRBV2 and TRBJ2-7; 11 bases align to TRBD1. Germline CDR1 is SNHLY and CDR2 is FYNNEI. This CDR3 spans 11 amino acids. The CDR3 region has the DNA TGTGCCAGCAGTGCCCGGGACAGGGGGTCCTTC. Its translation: CASSARDRGSF.

CDR3: CASSLTAMNTEAFF. CDR3 DNA: TGTGCCAGCAGCTTGACAGCGATGAACACTGAAGCTTTCTTT. J is TRBJ1-1 and V is TRBV7-2; D perhaps matches TRBD1 (5 bases). Trimming removed 3 bases from V and 0 bases from J, with 8 bases in between. This CDR3 is 14 amino acids long. CDR1 is SGHTA and CDR2 is FQGNSA in the germline V gene.

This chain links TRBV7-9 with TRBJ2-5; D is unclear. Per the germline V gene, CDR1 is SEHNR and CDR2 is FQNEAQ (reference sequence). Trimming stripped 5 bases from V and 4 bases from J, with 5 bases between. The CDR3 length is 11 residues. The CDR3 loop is CASSPLETQYF. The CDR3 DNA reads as TGTGCCAGCAGCCCACTAGAGACCCAGTACTTC.

As DNA, the CDR3 is TGTGCCTGGAGTGATGGGCAGACTAATGAAAAACTGTTTTTT. Encoded protein: CAWSDGQTNEKLFF. The chain has TRBV30 and TRBJ1-4, with unresolved D. The CDR3 totals 14 residues. Germline V lookup: CDR1 GTSNPN, CDR2 SVGIG (reference sequence). The V end was cut by 1 base, the J end by 2 bases, with 8 bases between.